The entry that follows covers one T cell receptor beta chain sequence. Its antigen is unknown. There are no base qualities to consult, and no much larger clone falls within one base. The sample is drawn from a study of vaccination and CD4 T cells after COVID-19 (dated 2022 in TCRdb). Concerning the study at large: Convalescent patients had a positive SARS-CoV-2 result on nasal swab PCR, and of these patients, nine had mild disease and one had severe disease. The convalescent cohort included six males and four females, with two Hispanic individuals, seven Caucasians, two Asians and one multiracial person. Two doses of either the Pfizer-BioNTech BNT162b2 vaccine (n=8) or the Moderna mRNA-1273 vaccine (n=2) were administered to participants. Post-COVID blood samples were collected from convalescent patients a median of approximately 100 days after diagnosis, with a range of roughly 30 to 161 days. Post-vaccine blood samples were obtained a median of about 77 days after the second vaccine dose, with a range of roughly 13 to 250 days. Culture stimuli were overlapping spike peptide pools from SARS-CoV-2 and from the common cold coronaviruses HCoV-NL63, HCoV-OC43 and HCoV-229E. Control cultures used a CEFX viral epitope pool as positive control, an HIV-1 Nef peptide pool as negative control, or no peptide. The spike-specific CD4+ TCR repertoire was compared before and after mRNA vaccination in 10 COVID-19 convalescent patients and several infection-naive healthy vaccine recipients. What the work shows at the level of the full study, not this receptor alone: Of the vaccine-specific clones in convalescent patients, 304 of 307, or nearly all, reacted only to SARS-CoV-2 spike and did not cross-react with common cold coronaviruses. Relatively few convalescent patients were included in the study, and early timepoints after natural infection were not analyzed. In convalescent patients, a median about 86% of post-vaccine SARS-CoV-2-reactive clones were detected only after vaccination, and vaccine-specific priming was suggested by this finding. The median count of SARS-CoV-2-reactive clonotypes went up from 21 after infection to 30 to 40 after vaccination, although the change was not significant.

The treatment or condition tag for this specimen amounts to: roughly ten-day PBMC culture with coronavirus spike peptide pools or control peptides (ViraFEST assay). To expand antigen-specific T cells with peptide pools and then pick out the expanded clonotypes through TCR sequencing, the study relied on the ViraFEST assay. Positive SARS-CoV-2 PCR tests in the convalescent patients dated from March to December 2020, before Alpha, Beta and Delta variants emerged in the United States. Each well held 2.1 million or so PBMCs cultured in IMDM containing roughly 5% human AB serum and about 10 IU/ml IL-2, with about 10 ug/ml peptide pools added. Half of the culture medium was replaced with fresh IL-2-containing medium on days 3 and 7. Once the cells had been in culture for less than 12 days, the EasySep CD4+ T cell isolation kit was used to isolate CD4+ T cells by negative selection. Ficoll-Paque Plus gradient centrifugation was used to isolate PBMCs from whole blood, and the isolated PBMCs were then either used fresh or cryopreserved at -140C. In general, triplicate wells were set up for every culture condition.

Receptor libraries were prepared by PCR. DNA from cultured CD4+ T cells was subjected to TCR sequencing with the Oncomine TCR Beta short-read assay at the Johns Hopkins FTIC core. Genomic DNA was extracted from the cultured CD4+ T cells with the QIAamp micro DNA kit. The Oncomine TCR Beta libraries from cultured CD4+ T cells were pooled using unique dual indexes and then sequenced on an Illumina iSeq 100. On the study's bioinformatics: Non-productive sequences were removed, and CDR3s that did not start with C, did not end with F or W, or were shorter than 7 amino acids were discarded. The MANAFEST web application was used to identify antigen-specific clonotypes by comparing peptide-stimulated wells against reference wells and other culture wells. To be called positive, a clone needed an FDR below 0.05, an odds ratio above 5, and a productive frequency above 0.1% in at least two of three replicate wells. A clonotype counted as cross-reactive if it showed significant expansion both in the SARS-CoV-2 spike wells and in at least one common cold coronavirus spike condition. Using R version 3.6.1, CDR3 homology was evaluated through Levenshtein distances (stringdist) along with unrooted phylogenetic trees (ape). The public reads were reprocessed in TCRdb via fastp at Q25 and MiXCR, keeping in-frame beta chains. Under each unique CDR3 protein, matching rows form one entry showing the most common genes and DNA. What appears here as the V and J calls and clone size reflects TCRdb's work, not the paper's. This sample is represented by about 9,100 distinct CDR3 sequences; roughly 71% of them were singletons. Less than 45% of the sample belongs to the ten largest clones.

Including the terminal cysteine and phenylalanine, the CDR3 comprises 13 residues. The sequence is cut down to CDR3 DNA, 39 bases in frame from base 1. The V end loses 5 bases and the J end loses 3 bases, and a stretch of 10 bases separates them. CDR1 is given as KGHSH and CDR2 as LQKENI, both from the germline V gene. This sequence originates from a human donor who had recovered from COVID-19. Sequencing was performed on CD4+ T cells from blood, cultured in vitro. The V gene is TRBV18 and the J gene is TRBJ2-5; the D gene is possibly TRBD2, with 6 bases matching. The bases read TGTGCCAGCTCAGCGGGGACCAAAGAGACCCAGTACTTC. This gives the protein CASSAGTKETQYF. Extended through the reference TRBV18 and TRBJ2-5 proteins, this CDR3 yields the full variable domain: NAGVMQNPRHLVRRRGQEARLRCSPMKGHSHVYWYRQLPEEGLKFMVYLQKENIIDESGMPKERFSAEFPKEGPSILRIQQVVRGDSAAYFCASSAGTKETQYFGPGTRLLVL.